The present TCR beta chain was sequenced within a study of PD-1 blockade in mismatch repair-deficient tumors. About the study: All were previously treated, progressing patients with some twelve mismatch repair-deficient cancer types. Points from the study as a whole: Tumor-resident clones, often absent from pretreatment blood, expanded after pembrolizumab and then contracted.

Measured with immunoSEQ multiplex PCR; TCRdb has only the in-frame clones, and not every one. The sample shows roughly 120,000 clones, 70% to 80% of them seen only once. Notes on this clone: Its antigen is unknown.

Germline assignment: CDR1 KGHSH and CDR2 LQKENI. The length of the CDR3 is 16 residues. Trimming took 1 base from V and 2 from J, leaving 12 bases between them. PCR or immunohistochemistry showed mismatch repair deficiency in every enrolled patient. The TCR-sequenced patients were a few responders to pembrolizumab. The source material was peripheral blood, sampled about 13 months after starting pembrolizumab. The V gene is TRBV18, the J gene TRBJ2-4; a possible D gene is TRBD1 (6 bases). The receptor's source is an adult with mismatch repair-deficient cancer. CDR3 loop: CASSPQTGDSKNIQYF. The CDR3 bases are TGTGCCAGCTCACCACAGACAGGAGATTCCAAAAACATTCAGTACTTC.